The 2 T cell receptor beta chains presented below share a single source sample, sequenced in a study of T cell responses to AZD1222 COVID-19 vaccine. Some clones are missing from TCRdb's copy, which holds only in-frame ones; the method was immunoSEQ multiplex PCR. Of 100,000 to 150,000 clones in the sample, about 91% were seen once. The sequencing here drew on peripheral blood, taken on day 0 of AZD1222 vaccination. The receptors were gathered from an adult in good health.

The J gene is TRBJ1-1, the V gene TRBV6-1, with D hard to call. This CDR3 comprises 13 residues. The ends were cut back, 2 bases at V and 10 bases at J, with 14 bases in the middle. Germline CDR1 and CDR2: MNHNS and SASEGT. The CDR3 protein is CASSESGRSIAFF. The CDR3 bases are TGTGCCAGCAGTGAATCAGGCAGATCTATAGCTTTCTTT.

CDR3 region: CASSQDADNSPLHF. The DNA for the CDR3 is TGCGCCAGCAGCCAAGATGCCGATAATTCACCCCTCCACTTT. This sequence joins TRBV4-3 and TRBJ1-6; D remains ambiguous. CDR1 is LGHNA and CDR2 is YSLEER in the germline V gene. The CDR3 runs 14 residues. V lost 0 bases to trimming and J lost 5 bases, with 5 bases between them.